Following are 18 T cell receptor beta chains from one sample sequenced in a study of shared clonotypes between healthy human individuals. Profiling relied on immunoSEQ multiplex PCR, and the TCRdb table lists in-frame clones only, not all of them. The data show approximately 1.5 million clones, with about 98% seen just once and about 0.4% held by the top ten. The specimen sequenced was naive CD4+ T cells sorted from blood. Subset meaning: CD45RA+ positively selected. These receptor sequences come from a man aged 30 to 39 in good health.

The chain joins TRBV11-2 to TRBJ2-3, with D perhaps TRBD2 (6 bases). Germline V gene data show CDR1 as SGHAT and CDR2 as FQNNGV. The V and J ends lost 5 bases and 0 bases respectively, with 15 bases between them. The CDR3 runs 16 residues. The CDR3 protein is CASSPLGGSSTDTQYF. The CDR3 nucleotides are TGTGCCAGCAGCCCCCTTGGGGGGTCAAGCACAGATACGCAGTATTTT.

This clone has only a few counts. The chain joins TRBV5-1 to TRBJ1-2; D remains unclear. Germline V gives CDR1 SGHRS, CDR2 YFSETQ. This CDR3 region has 14 residues. Trimming removed 0 bases from V and 8 bases from J, with 14 bases in between. The CDR3 sequence: CASSLGGLSGGYTF. The CDR3 DNA sequence: TGCGCCAGCAGCTTGGGAGGACTCTCGGGGGGCTACACCTTC.

The gene calls are TRBV10-2 and TRBJ2-7; D is possibly TRBD1 (6 bases). V was shortened by 5 bases and J by 0 bases, with 8 bases between the two germline ends. Germline V CDR1 and CDR2: WSHSY, SAAADI. This CDR3 is built from 13 residues. CDR3 coding DNA: TGCGCCAGCAGTTTCAGGGGCTCCTACGAGCAGTACTTC. The encoded protein is CASSFRGSYEQYF.

The chain employs TRBV2 and TRBJ2-6; TRBD1 might be the D (6 bases). CDR3 length: 14 residues. V was trimmed by 5 bases and J by 4 bases, leaving 9 bases between them. CDR1 SNHLY and CDR2 FYNNEI come from the germline V gene. This chain's CDR3 is CASSSGVGANVLTF. The DNA for the CDR3 is TGTGCCAGCAGTTCAGGGGTCGGGGCCAACGTCCTGACTTTC.

V usage is TRBV6-6 and J usage is TRBJ2-1; TRBD2 matches 15 bases. The germline V gene encodes CDR1 MNHNY and CDR2 SVGAGI (reference sequence). Losses at the gene ends were 6 bases for V and 6 bases for J; bases not matched to a gene: 6. The CDR3 covers 16 residues. In DNA form, the CDR3 reads TGTGCCAGCAGACTTACGGGACTAGCGGGAGGCAATGAGCAGTTCTTC. Translation: CASRLTGLAGGNEQFF.

This sequence joins TRBV10-2 and TRBJ1-1, with D possibly being TRBD1 (6 bases). The CDR3 runs 16 residues. Germline V gene sequence: CDR1 WSHSY, CDR2 SAAADI. V was cut by 5 bases and J by 1 base, with 17 bases left in between. CDR3 DNA sequence: TGCGCCAGCAGTTTGGGGGCTGGGGTGGAGAACACTGAAGCTTTCTTT. Its protein is CASSLGAGVENTEAFF.

This sequence joins TRBV30 and TRBJ1-1, with 8 positions matching TRBD1. Germline values: CDR1 GTSNPN, CDR2 SVGIG (reference sequence). With V trimmed by 2 bases and J by 1 base, 9 bases remained unmatched. The CDR3 consists of 16 residues. CDR3 sequence (DNA): TGTGCCTGGAGTCGGACAGGGCACGAATCGAACACTGAAGCTTTCTTT. Its translation is CAWSRTGHESNTEAFF.

This rearrangement joins TRBV5-6 to TRBJ2-7, with D perhaps TRBD1 (6 bases). Trimming took off 3 bases at V and 3 bases at J, with 25 bases between the two ends. Germline V gene lookup returns CDR1 SGHDT and CDR2 YYEEEE. The CDR3 sequence is 18 residues long. The CDR3 region is CASSWEDAGAGRYYEQYF. The CDR3 coding sequence is TGTGCCAGCAGCTGGGAAGATGCAGGGGCCGGGCGTTACTACGAGCAGTACTTC. Variable domain in full (rest from reference TRBV5-6 and TRBJ2-7): DAGVTQSPTHLIKTRGQQVTLRCSPKSGHDTVSWYQQALGQGPQFIFQYYEEEERQRGNFPDRFSGHQFPNYSSELNVNALLLGDSALYLCASSWEDAGAGRYYEQYFGPGTRLTVT.

The CDR3 nucleotides are TGTGCCAGCTCACCACCTGTCCCCAAAAACATTCAGTACTTC. Amino acids: CASSPPVPKNIQYF. The J gene is TRBJ2-4, the V gene TRBV18; D gene unclear. CDR1 and CDR2 (germline): KGHSH, LQKENI. The CDR3 is made up of 14 amino acids. The V gene lost 0 bases and the J gene lost 2 bases, with 5 bases spanning the gap. The variable domain in full, completed from reference TRBV18 and TRBJ2-4, reads NAGVMQNPRHLVRRRGQEARLRCSPMKGHSHVYWYRQLPEEGLKFMVYLQKENIIDESGMPKERFSAEFPKEGPSILRIQQVVRGDSAAYFCASSPPVPKNIQYFGAGTRLSVL.

Comments on this clone: Other DNA sequences in the sample encode the same CDR3. The CDR3 DNA reads TGTGCCAGCTCACCATTAGTAGAGACCCAGTACTTC. This codes for CASSPLVETQYF. The V and J genes are TRBV18 and TRBJ2-5; the D is unclear. The CDR3 spans 12 residues. The V gene's germline CDR1 is KGHSH and CDR2 LQKENI. The V and J ends lost 2 bases and 4 bases respectively, with 5 bases between them. The variable domain in full, with the rest retrieved from reference TRBV18 and TRBJ2-5, is NAGVMQNPRHLVRRRGQEARLRCSPMKGHSHVYWYRQLPEEGLKFMVYLQKENIIDESGMPKERFSAEFPKEGPSILRIQQVVRGDSAAYFCASSPLVETQYFGPGTRLLVL.

The chain employs TRBV11-2 and TRBJ1-1; D gene uncertain. The germline gives CDR1 SGHAT, CDR2 FQNNGV. This CDR3 is built from 14 residues. V was cut by 2 bases and J by 10 bases, with 17 bases left in between. The CDR3 nucleotides are TGTGCCAGCAGCTTACTTCCGGCCGGGAAGGGAGCTTTCTTT. Translation: CASSLLPAGKGAFF.

The V gene is TRBV11-3, the J gene TRBJ2-7; TRBD1 matches 9 bases. Looked up from germline, CDR1 is SGHNT and CDR2 is YENEEA. Trimming at V came to 5 bases and at J to 6 bases, leaving 2 bases not matched to a gene. The CDR3 loop spans 12 amino acids. In DNA form, the CDR3 reads TGTGCCAGCAGCCTGGACAGGGGCGAGCAGTACTTC. Encoded protein: CASSLDRGEQYF.

The rearrangement links TRBV9 to TRBJ2-5, with 16 positions matching TRBD2. This CDR3 has 17 amino acids. V shed 4 bases, J shed 5 bases, and the junction held 8 bases outside the gene matches. In germline, CDR1 is SGDLS, CDR2 YYNGEE. For the CDR3, the DNA is TGTGCCAGCAGCCCACCGGGACTAGCGGGAGGGGGCGAGACCCAGTACTTC. It specifies CASSPPGLAGGGETQYF. Complete variable domain (other parts from reference TRBV9 and TRBJ2-5): DSGVTQTPKHLITATGQRVTLRCSPRSGDLSVYWYQQSLDQGLQFLIQYYNGEERAKGNILERFSAQQFPDLHSELNLSSLELGDSALYFCASSPPGLAGGGETQYFGPGTRLLVL.

CDR3 sequence reads: CASSRGLAGPGANVLTF. CDR3 coding DNA: TGCGCCAGCAGCCGGGGACTAGCGGGACCTGGGGCCAACGTCCTGACTTTC. The chain employs TRBV5-1 and TRBJ2-6; 13 nucleotides match TRBD2. CDR3 length: 17 residues. CDR1 is SGHRS, CDR2 YFSETQ, per germline. With 4 bases clipped from V and 2 bases from J, the junction kept 3 bases outside the gene matches.

The rearrangement links TRBV18 to TRBJ1-2; 9 bases are a match to TRBD1. This CDR3 spans 15 amino acids. CDR1 and CDR2 from the germline V gene are KGHSH and LQKENI. Losses at the gene ends were 3 bases for V and 5 bases for J; bases not matched to a gene: 7. The CDR3, as DNA: TGTGCCAGCTCACCGGGACAGGGCCTTATGTATGGCTACACCTTC. This codes for CASSPGQGLMYGYTF.

This chain connects TRBV5-4 to TRBJ2-7, with 8 bases that match TRBD1. The CDR3 length is 15 residues. From germline, CDR1 is SGHNT and CDR2 YYREEE (reference sequence). J gave up 6 bases and V 4 bases, and 12 bases lay outside the gene matches. CDR3 in DNA: TGTGCCAGCAGCCGCCGGGACAGGTTTTCGGTCGAGCAGTACTTC. Translated: CASSRRDRFSVEQYF.

The chain has TRBV28 and TRBJ2-7, with 12 nucleotides matching TRBD2. With 6 bases clipped from V and 5 bases from J, the junction kept 5 bases outside the gene matches. The CDR3 sequence is 14 residues long. Germline CDR1 MDHEN, CDR2 SYDVKM. The CDR3 protein is CASRGTSGSHEQYF. The DNA for the CDR3 is TGTGCCAGCAGAGGGACTAGCGGGTCCCACGAGCAGTACTTC.

This chain connects TRBV19 to TRBJ1-1; D ambiguous. V gave up 1 base and J gave up 0 bases, with 6 bases separating them. This CDR3 is built from 14 residues. From germline, CDR1 is LNHDA and CDR2 SQIVND (reference sequence). CDR3 in amino acids: CASSIVFMNTEAFF. The CDR3 nucleotides read TGTGCCAGTAGTATAGTCTTTATGAACACTGAAGCTTTCTTT.